A selection of T cell receptor beta chains follows, all from one sample in a study of T cell changes during pregnancy in multiple sclerosis. Sequencing was performed with immunoSEQ multiplex PCR; in TCRdb, only in-frame clones are kept and a portion is missing. In the table there are some 40,000 clones, about 94% of which are singletons. The sample here was CD4+ T cells from peripheral blood mononuclear cells, taken after pregnancy. These receptors all stem from a female donor with multiple sclerosis, enrolled in a pregnancy study. Both conserved end residues are part of each CDR3. The D gene is left open where the match is weak. Clone size is shown for a subset of rows, as once, few, many or a class of expanded clone.

cdr3_nt | cdr3_aa | d_call | j_call | v_call | clone_size
TGTGCCAGCAGCTTTCCAGGGCAGAGGTCACCCCTCCACTTT | CASSFPGQRSPLHF | NA | TRBJ1-6 | TRBV5-6 | NA
TGCGCCAGCAGCTTACTGACAGGGGGCTACCCCCTCCACTTT | CASSLLTGGYPLHF | TRBD1 | TRBJ1-6 | TRBV5-1 | NA
TGCGCCAGCAGCTCTGGGACAGGGTATAATTCACCCCTCCACTTT | CASSSGTGYNSPLHF | TRBD1 | TRBJ1-6 | TRBV5-1 | NA
TGTGCCACTTCACTTGCAACTAATGAAAAACTGTTTTTT | CATSLATNEKLFF | NA | TRBJ1-4 | TRBV27 | NA
TGTGCCAGCAGCTTATCTGCGGGGGGGACAAGGGCCGGGGAGCTGTTTTTT | CASSLSAGGTRAGELFF | TRBD2 | TRBJ2-2 | TRBV7-9 | NA
TGTGCCAGCATCAGGATAGACTCCTACGAGCAGTACTTC | CASIRIDSYEQYF | NA | TRBJ2-7 | TRBV2 | NA
TGTGCCTGGAGCCCTAAGGGAGCCACGATGGCTGAAGCTTTCTTT | CAWSPKGATMAEAFF | NA | TRBJ1-1 | TRBV30 | NA
TGTGCCAGCAGCCCCCAAAAACAAGAGACCCAGTACTTC | CASSPQKQETQYF | NA | TRBJ2-5 | TRBV7-9 | NA
TGCAGCTTTAGAACAGGGAGCTCCTACAATGAGCAGTTCTTC | CSFRTGSSYNEQFF | NA | TRBJ2-1 | TRBV29-1 | NA
TGTGCCAGCAGCATCGGACTGGTGATTAAGAATGAGCAGTTCTTC | CASSIGLVIKNEQFF | NA | TRBJ2-1 | TRBV9 | NA
TGCGCCAGCAGCTTGGCGGGGAGCTCCTACAATGAGCAGTTCTTC | CASSLAGSSYNEQFF | NA | TRBJ2-1 | TRBV5-1 | NA
TGTGCCTGGAGTTCCGGGACAGGTAATCAGCCCCAGCATTTT | CAWSSGTGNQPQHF | TRBD1 | TRBJ1-5 | TRBV30 | NA
TGTGCCAGCAGCGTAGTTGGGGAGGCTGAAGCTTTCTTT | CASSVVGEAEAFF | NA | TRBJ1-1 | TRBV9 | NA
TGTGCCAGCAGCTTACAGTTTGCGGGGGGCGGTTCGGCTTTCTTT | CASSLQFAGGGSAFF | NA | TRBJ1-1 | TRBV7-2 | NA
TGTGCCATCCCGGGACAAAACTATGGCTACACCTTC | CAIPGQNYGYTF | NA | TRBJ1-2 | TRBV10-3 | NA
TGTGCCAGTAGCCCCCTAGCGGGAGCCCAAGAGACCCAGTACTTC | CASSPLAGAQETQYF | TRBD2 | TRBJ2-5 | TRBV19 | NA
TGTGCCAGCAGCCAAGGGTTCAGGGGCGGAGAGCAGTACTTC | CASSQGFRGGEQYF | NA | TRBJ2-7 | TRBV14 | NA
TGTGCCAGCAGCTGGGAAATGGGTCTCCGGGGCGAGCAGTACTTC | CASSWEMGLRGEQYF | NA | TRBJ2-7 | TRBV5-5 | NA
TGCGCCAGCGGACCCCAACCGACTAGCGGGGGATCCTACGAGCAGTACTTC | CASGPQPTSGGSYEQYF | TRBD2 | TRBJ2-7 | TRBV5-1 | NA
TGTGCCAGCAGCCCATTGGACAGGTTCTATGGCTACACCTTC | CASSPLDRFYGYTF | TRBD1 | TRBJ1-2 | TRBV11-2 | once
TGTGCCAGCAGCCAGCTCCGAGGGCAGGGGCTGGGGGATCAGCCCCAGCATTTT | CASSQLRGQGLGDQPQHF | NA | TRBJ1-5 | TRBV14 | NA
TGTGCCAGCACCCCGACTAGCGGGGGACCCCAAGAGACCCAGTACTTC | CASTPTSGGPQETQYF | TRBD2 | TRBJ2-5 | TRBV6-6 | NA
TGTGCCAGCAGTGCTCTTCTAGGGAGGTACGCTAACTATGGCTACACCTTC | CASSALLGRYANYGYTF | NA | TRBJ1-2 | TRBV2 | NA
TGTGCCAGCGGGACAGGGCTTAATACGCAGTATTTT | CASGTGLNTQYF | TRBD1 | TRBJ2-3 | TRBV5-4 | NA
TGCAGCGGCGGACAGGTCAACACTGAAGCTTTCTTT | CSGGQVNTEAFF | TRBD1 | TRBJ1-1 | TRBV29-1 | NA
TGTGCCAGCTCACCAAGGGGCCCAGATACGCAGTATTTT | CASSPRGPDTQYF | NA | TRBJ2-3 | TRBV18 | NA
TGCGCCAGCAGCTTAACAGGGGTTAATTCACCCCTCCACTTT | CASSLTGVNSPLHF | TRBD1 | TRBJ1-6 | TRBV5-1 | NA
TGTGCCAACAGTGATGAGGGTAATCGTGGCTACACCTTC | CANSDEGNRGYTF | NA | TRBJ1-2 | TRBV6-1 | NA
TGTGCCAGCAGCGTAGCGGTAGCGGGGGGGCCCTACAATGAGCAGTTCTTC | CASSVAVAGGPYNEQFF | TRBD2 | TRBJ2-1 | TRBV9 | once
TGTGCCAGCAGCGGGGGGTTTAGCGGGTCCTCAGGGGATACGCAGTATTTT | CASSGGFSGSSGDTQYF | TRBD2 | TRBJ2-3 | TRBV11-2 | NA
TGTGCCAGCAGTGGACCAGATCGACTCGAGAGTGGAAACACCATATATTTT | CASSGPDRLESGNTIYF | NA | TRBJ1-3 | TRBV2 | NA
TGTGCCAGCAGCTCCTACAGGGGTAGCTCCTACAATGAGCAGTTCTTC | CASSSYRGSSYNEQFF | TRBD1 | TRBJ2-1 | TRBV11-2 | NA
TGTGCCAGTAGTACAGACCGGGTCTCCGAGCAGTACTTC | CASSTDRVSEQYF | NA | TRBJ2-7 | TRBV19 | NA
TGTGCCAGCAGTCTAGCCATGTACAATGAGCAGTTCTTC | CASSLAMYNEQFF | NA | TRBJ2-1 | TRBV9 | NA
TGTGCCAGCAGCTTGGCCCGTGTAGAGACCCAGTACTTC | CASSLARVETQYF | NA | TRBJ2-5 | TRBV5-4 | NA
TGTGCCAGCAGTGCGAACAGGGGGCGTAACACTGAAGCTTTCTTT | CASSANRGRNTEAFF | TRBD1 | TRBJ1-1 | TRBV2 | NA
TGTGCCAGCAGTGAAACAGGGGAACTAATAAACACCGGGGAGCTGTTTTTT | CASSETGELINTGELFF | TRBD1 | TRBJ2-2 | TRBV25-1 | NA
TGTGCCAGCAGTGGGGGCCCCTGGGGTGGTGAGAGCTCCTATAATTCACCCCTCCACTTT | CASSGGPWGGESSYNSPLHF | NA | TRBJ1-6 | TRBV6-1 | NA
TGTGCCAGCAGCCGCGGGGAGAACACCATATATTTT | CASSRGENTIYF | NA | TRBJ1-3 | TRBV7-9 | once
TGTGCCACGGAAGCGGGGGGCAGCTCCTACAATGAGCAGTTCTTC | CATEAGGSSYNEQFF | TRBD2 | TRBJ2-1 | TRBV10-3 | NA
TGTGCCAGCAGGCCACGGGTCTCAGATACGCAGTATTTT | CASRPRVSDTQYF | NA | TRBJ2-3 | TRBV11-1 | NA
TGTGCCAGCAGCTTAACAGGGGACACTGAAGCTTTCTTT | CASSLTGDTEAFF | NA | TRBJ1-1 | TRBV7-3 | NA
TGTGCCAGCAACACAGGGTACAGAACTGAAGCTTTCTTT | CASNTGYRTEAFF | NA | TRBJ1-1 | TRBV21-1 | NA
TGCGCCAGCAGCCAGCCCGGACAGATCAACTATGGCTACACCTTC | CASSQPGQINYGYTF | NA | TRBJ1-2 | TRBV4-1 | NA